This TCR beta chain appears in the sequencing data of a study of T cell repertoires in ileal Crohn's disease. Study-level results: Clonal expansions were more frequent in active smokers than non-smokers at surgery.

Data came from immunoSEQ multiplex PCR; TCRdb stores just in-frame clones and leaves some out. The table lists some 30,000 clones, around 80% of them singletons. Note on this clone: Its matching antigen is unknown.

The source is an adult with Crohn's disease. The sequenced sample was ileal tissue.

The chain's CDR3 is CAWSVRPLITGGAEADTQYF. The CDR3 bases are TGTGCCTGGAGTGTACGGCCCCTCATTACAGGGGGCGCGGAGGCAGATACGCAGTATTTT. The rearrangement uses TRBV30 and TRBJ2-3, with 9 bases aligning to TRBD1. Germline V gene lookup returns CDR1 GTSNPN and CDR2 SVGIG (reference sequence). J lost 4 bases, V lost 0 bases, and 20 bases had no gene match. CDR3 length: 20 residues.